The text below deals with one TCR beta chain. The antigen remains undetermined. Through Arm-PCR of CDR3 regions and iRepertoire HTBI primers, TCR beta libraries were built. TCRdb analysed the multiplex PCR reads with MiXCR anew, one entry per CDR3 protein. The sample carries hundreds of thousands of distinct CDR3 sequences, 15% to 20% recorded once. Germline CDR1 reads SGDLS; CDR2 reads YYNGEE. The CDR3 runs 17 residues. Trimming at V came to 3 bases and at J to 0 bases, leaving 7 bases not matched to a gene. Described time point: newly diagnosed GD, antithyroid drugs for less than 3 months. RNA extracted from PBMCs served as the sequencing template. The authors diagnosed Graves' disease using American Thyroid Association guidelines. The data derive from a study of regulatory T cells in long-lasting Graves disease. Overall study findings and caveats: Under persistent disease, TRBV28, TRBJ1-2 and TRBJ2-5 were used preferentially.

This same sample was also part of a study on T cells in Graves' hyperthyroidism and ophthalmopathy. This second report adds: The HTBI primer set was used in a first-round RT-PCR of the TCR CDR3. Most thyroid clonotypes expanded above 0.001 were also detected in blood.

The clonotype was recovered from a woman aged 25 to 39 with Graves disease. The specimen comprised peripheral blood mononuclear cells (PBMCs), sampled at new diagnosis, from a patient treated with antithyroid drugs. The chain carries TRBV9 and TRBJ1-4; 8 bases are shared with TRBD1. CDR3 region: CASSARTGTATNEKLFF. The CDR3 coding sequence is TGTGCCAGCAGCGCTCGGACAGGGACGGCAACTAATGAAAAACTGTTTTTT.